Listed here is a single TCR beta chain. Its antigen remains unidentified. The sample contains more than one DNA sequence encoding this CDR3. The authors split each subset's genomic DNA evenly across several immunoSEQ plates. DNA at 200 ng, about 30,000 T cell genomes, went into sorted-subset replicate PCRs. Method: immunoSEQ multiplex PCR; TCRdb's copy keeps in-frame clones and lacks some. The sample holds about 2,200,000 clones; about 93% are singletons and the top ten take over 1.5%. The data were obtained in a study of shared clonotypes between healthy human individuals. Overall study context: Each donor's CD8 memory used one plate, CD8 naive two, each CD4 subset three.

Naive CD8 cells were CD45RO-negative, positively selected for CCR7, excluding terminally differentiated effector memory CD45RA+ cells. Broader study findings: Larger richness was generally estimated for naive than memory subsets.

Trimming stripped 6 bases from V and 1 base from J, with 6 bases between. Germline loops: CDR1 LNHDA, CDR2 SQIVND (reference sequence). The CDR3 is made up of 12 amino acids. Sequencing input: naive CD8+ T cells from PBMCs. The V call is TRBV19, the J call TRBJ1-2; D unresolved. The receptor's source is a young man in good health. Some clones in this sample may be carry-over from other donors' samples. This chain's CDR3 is CASRGDNYGYTF. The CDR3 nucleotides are TGTGCCAGTAGAGGAGATAACTATGGCTACACCTTC.